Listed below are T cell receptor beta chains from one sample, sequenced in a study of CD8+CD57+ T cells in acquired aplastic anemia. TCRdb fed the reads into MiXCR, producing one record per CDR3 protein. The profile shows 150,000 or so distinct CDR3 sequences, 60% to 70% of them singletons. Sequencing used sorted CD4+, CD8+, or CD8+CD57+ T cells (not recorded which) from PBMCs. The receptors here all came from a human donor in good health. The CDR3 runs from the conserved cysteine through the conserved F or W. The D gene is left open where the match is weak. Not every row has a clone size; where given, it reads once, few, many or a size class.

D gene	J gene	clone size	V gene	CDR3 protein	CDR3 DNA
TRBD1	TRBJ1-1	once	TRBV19	CASRGTGPNTEAFF	TGTGCCAGTAGGGGGACAGGGCCCAACACTGAAGCTTTCTTT
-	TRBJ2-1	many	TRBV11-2	CASSHHLGQINEQFF	TGTGCCAGCAGCCACCACCTGGGGCAGATCAATGAGCAGTTCTTC
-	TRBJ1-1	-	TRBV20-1	CSPLNAQNTEAFF	TGCAGCCCGCTGAACGCGCAGAACACTGAAGCTTTCTTT
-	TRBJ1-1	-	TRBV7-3	CASKGTPNTEAFF	TGTGCCAGCAAGGGGACACCAAACACTGAAGCTTTCTTT
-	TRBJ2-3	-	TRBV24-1	CATSDTGTADTQYF	TGTGCCACCAGTGATACTGGGACTGCGGATACGCAGTATTTT
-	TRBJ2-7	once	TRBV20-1	CSAEPRVNEQYF	TGCAGTGCCGAGCCCAGGGTCAACGAGCAGTACTTC
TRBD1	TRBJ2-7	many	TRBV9	CASSATGGTYEQYF	TGTGCCAGCAGCGCCACAGGGGGGACCTACGAGCAGTACTTC
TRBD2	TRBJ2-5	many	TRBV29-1	CSGRGTSGEETQYF	TGCAGCGGAAGAGGGACTAGCGGGGAAGAGACCCAGTACTTC
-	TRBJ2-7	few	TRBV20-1	CSAPPGFTREQYF	TGCAGTGCTCCGCCGGGGTTCACTCGGGAGCAGTACTTC
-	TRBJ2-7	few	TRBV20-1	CSARGGGGDYEQYF	TGCAGTGCTAGAGGGGGAGGGGGTGACTACGAGCAGTACTTC
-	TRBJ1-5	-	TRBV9	CASSVVLDNQPQHF	TGTGCCAGCAGCGTAGTGCTGGACAATCAGCCCCAGCATTTT
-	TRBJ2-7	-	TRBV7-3	CASSQSGGRYEQYF	TGTGCCAGCAGCCAGAGTGGCGGGCGATACGAGCAGTACTTC
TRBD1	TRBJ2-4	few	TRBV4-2	CASSQQGQFENIQYF	TGTGCCAGCAGCCAGCAGGGACAGTTCGAAAACATTCAGTACTTC
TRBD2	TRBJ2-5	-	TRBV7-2	CASSQGPAGGLETQYF	TGTGCCAGCAGCCAAGGTCCAGCGGGGGGGCTAGAGACCCAGTACTTC
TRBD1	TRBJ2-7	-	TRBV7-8	CASSGTGGAEQYF	TGTGCCAGCAGCGGGACAGGGGGAGCCGAGCAGTACTTC
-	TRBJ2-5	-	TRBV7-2	CASSLGVGSGTQYF	TGTGCCAGCAGCTTAGGGGTCGGCAGCGGGACCCAGTACTTC
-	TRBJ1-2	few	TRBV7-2	CASSLALFPGYTF	TGTGCCAGCAGCTTAGCCCTATTTCCTGGCTACACCTTC
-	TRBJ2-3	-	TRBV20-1	CSVRPGPSHGADTQYF	TGCAGTGTACGACCCGGGCCCTCGCACGGCGCAGATACGCAGTATTTT
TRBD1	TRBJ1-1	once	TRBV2	CASRENQGAVTEAFF	TGTGCCAGCAGAGAGAATCAGGGGGCGGTCACTGAAGCTTTCTTT
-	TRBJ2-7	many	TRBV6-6	CASSYSVYARVWSDAYEQYF	TGTGCCAGCAGTTACTCGGTCTACGCCAGGGTGTGGTCTGACGCCTACGAGCAGTACTTC
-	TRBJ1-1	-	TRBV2	CARRTQTNTEAFF	TGTGCCCGTCGGACGCAGACGAACACTGAAGCTTTCTTT
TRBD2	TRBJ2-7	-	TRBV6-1	CASSEASGAPYEQYF	TGTGCCAGCAGTGAAGCCAGCGGGGCCCCCTACGAGCAGTACTTC
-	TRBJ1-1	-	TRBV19	CASSMARTVNTEAFF	TGTGCCAGTAGTATGGCTCGGACCGTGAACACTGAAGCTTTCTTT
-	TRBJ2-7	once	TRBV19	CASSIYGQASEQYF	TGTGCCAGTAGTATATACGGCCAGGCTAGCGAGCAGTACTTC
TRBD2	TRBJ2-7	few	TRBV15	CATSRDRGGYEQYF	TGTGCCACCAGCAGAGATCGGGGGGGGTACGAGCAGTACTTC
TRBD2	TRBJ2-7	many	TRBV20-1	CSARGLAGVYYEQYF	TGCAGTGCTAGAGGGCTAGCGGGAGTCTACTACGAGCAGTACTTC
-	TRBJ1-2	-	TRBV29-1	CSVEDPGANYGYTF	TGCAGCGTTGAAGATCCAGGGGCGAACTATGGCTACACCTTC
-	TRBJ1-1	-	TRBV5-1	CASSLVVGNTEAFF	TGCGCCAGCAGCTTGGTTGTGGGGAACACTGAAGCTTTCTTT
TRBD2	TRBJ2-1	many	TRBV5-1	CASGTSGNSDEQFF	TGCGCCAGTGGAACTAGCGGGAATTCCGATGAGCAGTTCTTC
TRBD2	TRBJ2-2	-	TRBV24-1	CATETSGGPNTGELFF	TGTGCCACCGAGACTAGCGGGGGGCCGAACACCGGGGAGCTGTTTTTT
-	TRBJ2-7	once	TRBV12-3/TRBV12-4	CASSFRDTPDYEQYF	TGTGCCAGCAGTTTCCGGGACACCCCCGACTACGAGCAGTACTTC
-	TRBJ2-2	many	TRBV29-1	CSVDSTGELFF	TGCAGCGTTGACTCCACCGGGGAGCTGTTTTTT
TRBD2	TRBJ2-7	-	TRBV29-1	CSVETSGRSYEQYF	TGCAGCGTCGAGACTAGCGGGAGATCCTACGAGCAGTACTTC
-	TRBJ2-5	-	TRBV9	CVSSVGGADRETQYF	TGTGTCAGCAGCGTAGGAGGGGCGGACCGAGAGACCCAGTACTTC
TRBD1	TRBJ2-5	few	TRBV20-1	CSARPGTGETQYF	TGCAGTGCTAGACCCGGGACAGGGGAGACCCAGTACTTC
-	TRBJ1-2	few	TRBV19	CASSIVRLQYGYTF	TGTGCCAGTAGTATCGTCCGGCTACAATATGGCTACACCTTC
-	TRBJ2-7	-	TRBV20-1	CSARGLSGSSYEQYF	TGCAGTGCTAGAGGCCTTAGCGGTAGCTCCTACGAGCAGTACTTC
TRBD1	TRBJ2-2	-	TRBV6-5	CASSFTGGAGTGELFF	TGTGCCAGCAGTTTCACAGGGGGCGCGGGCACCGGGGAGCTGTTTTTT
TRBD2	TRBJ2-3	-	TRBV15	CATSLSGRAADTQYF	TGTGCCACCAGCCTTAGCGGGAGGGCCGCAGATACGCAGTATTTT
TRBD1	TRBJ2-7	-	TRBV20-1	CSAPGQGYHEQYF	TGCAGTGCTCCGGGACAGGGTTACCACGAGCAGTACTTC
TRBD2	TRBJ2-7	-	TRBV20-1	CSARELAGQIDYEQYF	TGCAGTGCTAGAGAACTAGCGGGGCAGATAGACTACGAGCAGTACTTC